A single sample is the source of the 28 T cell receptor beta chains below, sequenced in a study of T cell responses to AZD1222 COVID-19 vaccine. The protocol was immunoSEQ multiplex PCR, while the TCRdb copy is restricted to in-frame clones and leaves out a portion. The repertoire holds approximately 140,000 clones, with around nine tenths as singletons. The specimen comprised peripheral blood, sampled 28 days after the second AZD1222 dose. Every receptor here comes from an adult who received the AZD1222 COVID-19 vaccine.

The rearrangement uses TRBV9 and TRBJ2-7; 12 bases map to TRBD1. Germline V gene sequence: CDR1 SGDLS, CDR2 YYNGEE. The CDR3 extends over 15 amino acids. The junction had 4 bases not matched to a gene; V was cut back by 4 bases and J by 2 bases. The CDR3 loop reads CASSPRDRGPYEQYF. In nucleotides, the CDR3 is TGTGCCAGCAGCCCCCGGGACAGGGGGCCCTACGAGCAGTACTTC. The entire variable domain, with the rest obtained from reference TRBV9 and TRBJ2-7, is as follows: DSGVTQTPKHLITATGQRVTLRCSPRSGDLSVYWYQQSLDQGLQFLIQYYNGEERAKGNILERFSAQQFPDLHSELNLSSLELGDSALYFCASSPRDRGPYEQYFGPGTRLTVT.

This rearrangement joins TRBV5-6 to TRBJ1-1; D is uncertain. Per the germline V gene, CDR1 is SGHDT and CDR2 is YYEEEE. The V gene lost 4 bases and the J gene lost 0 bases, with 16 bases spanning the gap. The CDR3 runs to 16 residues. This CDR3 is CASSLFSRDLNTEAFF. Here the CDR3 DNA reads TGTGCCAGCAGCCTTTTCTCAAGAGATCTGAACACTGAAGCTTTCTTT.

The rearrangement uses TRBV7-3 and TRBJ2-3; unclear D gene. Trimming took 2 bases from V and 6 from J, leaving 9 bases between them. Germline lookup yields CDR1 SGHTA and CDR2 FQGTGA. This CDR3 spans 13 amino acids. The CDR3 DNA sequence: TGTGCCAGCAGCTTAGGCTCTCATGATACGCAGTATTTT. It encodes CASSLGSHDTQYF.

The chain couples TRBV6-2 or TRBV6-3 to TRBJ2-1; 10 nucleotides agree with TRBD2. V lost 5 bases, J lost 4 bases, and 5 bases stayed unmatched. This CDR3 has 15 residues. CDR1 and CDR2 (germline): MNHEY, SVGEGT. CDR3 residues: CASSPTLAGYNEQFF. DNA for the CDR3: TGTGCCAGCAGTCCCACACTAGCGGGGTACAATGAGCAGTTCTTC.

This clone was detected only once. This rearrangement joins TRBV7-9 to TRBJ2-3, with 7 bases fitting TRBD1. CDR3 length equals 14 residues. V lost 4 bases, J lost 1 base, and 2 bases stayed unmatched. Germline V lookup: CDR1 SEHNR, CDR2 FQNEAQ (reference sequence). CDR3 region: CASSSDRGTDTQYF. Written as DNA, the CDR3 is TGTGCCAGCAGCTCCGACAGGGGCACAGATACGCAGTATTTT.

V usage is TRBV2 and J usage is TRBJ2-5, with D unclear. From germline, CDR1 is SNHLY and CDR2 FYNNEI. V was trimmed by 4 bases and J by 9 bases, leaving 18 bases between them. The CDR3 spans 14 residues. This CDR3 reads CASSGLPPVAAQYF. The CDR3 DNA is TGTGCCAGCAGTGGCCTGCCTCCGGTCGCGGCCCAGTACTTC.

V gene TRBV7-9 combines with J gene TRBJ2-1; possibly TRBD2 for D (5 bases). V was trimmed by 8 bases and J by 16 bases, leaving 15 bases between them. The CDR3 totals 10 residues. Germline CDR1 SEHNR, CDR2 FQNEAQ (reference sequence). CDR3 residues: CASESGGLFF. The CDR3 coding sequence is TGTGCCAGCGAAAGCGGTGGGCTTTTCTTC.

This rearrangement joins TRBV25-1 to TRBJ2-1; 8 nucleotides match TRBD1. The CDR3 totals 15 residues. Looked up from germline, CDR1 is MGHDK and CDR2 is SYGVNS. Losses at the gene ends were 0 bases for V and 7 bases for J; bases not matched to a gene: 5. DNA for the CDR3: TGTGCCAGCAGTGAATACAGGGGGCCGTCGAATGAGCAGTTCTTC. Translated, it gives CASSEYRGPSNEQFF.

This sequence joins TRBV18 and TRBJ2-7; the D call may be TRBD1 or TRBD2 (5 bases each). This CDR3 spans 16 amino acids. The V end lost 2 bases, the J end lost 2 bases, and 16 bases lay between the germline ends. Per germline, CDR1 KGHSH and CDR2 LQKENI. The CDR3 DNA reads TGTGCCAGCTCACCATTGGTCAGAGGGGCTGCCTACGAGCAGTACTTC. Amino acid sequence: CASSPLVRGAAYEQYF.

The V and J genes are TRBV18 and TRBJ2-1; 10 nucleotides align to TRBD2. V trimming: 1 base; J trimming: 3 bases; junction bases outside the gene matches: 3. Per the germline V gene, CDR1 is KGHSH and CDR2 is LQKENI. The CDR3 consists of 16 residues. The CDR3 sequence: CASSPLTSGVYNEQFF. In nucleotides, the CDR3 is TGTGCCAGCTCACCACTCACTAGCGGGGTCTACAATGAGCAGTTCTTC.

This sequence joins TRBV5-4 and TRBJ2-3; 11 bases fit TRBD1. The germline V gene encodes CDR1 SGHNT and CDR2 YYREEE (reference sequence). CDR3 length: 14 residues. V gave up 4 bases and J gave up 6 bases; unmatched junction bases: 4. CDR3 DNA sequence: TGTGCCAGCAGCGAGAGGGACAGGGGGGATACGCAGTATTTT. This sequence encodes CASSERDRGDTQYF.

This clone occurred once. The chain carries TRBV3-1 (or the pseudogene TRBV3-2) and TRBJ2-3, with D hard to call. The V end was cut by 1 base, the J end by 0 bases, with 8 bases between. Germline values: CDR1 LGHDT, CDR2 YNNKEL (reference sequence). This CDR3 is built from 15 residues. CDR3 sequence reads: CASSQGVGSTDTQYF. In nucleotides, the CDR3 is TGTGCCAGCAGCCAAGGGGTCGGTAGCACAGATACGCAGTATTTT.

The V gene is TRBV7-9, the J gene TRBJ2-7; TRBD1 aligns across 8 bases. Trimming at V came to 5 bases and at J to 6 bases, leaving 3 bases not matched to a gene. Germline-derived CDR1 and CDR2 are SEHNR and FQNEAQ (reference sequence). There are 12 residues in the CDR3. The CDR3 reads CASSQQGVEQYF. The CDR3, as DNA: TGTGCCAGCAGCCAACAGGGGGTCGAGCAGTACTTC.

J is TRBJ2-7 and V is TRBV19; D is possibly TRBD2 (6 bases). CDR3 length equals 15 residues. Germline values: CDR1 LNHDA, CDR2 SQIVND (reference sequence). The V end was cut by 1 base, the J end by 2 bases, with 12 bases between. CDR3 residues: CASSIVGGATYEQYF. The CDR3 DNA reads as TGTGCCAGTAGTATAGTTGGCGGGGCCACCTACGAGCAGTACTTC. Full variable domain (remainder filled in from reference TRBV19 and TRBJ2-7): DGGITQSPKYLFRKEGQNVTLSCEQNLNHDAMYWYRQDPGQGLRLIYYSQIVNDFQKGDIAEGYSVSREKKESFPLTVTSAQKNPTAFYLCASSIVGGATYEQYFGPGTRLTVT.

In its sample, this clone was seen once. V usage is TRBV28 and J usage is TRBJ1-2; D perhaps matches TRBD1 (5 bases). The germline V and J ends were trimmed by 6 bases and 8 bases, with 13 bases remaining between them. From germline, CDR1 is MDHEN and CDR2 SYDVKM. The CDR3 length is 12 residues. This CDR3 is CASRSLGAGYTF. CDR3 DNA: TGTGCCAGCAGATCCCTAGGGGCCGGCTACACCTTC.

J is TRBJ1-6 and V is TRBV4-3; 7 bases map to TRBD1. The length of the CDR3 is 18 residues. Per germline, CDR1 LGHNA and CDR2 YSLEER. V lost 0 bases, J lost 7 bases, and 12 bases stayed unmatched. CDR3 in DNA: TGCGCCAGCAGCCAAGACCCGAGCCGACAGGGCTTCAATTCACCCCTCCACTTT. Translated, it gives CASSQDPSRQGFNSPLHF.

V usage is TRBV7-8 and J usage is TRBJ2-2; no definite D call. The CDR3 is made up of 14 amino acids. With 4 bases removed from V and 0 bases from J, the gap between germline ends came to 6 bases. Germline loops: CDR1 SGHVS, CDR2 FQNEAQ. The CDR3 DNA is TGTGCCAGCAGCTCACGGACGAACACCGGGGAGCTGTTTTTT. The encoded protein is CASSSRTNTGELFF.

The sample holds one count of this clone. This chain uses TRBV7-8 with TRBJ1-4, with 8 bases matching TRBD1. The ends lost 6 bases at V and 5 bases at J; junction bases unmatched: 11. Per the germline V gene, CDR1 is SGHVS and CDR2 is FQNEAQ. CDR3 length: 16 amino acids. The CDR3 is CASRPHGQGNNEKLFF. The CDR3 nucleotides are TGTGCCAGCAGACCCCACGGACAGGGCAACAATGAAAAACTGTTTTTT.

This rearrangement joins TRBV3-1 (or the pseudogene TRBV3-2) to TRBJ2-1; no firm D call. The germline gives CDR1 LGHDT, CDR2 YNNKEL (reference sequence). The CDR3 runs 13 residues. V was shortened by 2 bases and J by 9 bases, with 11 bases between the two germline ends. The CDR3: CASSQKRSSEQFF. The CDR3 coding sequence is TGTGCCAGCAGCCAAAAGAGGAGCAGTGAGCAGTTCTTC.

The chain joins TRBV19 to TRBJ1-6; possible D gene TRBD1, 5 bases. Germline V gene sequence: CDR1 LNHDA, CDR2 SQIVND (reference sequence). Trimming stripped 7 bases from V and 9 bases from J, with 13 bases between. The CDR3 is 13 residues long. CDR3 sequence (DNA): TGTGCCAGTACCGGGGGAAGCGGTTCACCCCTCCACTTT. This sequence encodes CASTGGSGSPLHF.

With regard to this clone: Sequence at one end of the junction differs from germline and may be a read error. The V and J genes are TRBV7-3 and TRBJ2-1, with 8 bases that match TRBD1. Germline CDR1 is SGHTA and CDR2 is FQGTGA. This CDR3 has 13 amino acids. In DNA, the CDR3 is TGTGCCAGCAGCCTCCGACCGGGACAGGCGCCGATCTTC. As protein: CASSLRPGQAPIF.

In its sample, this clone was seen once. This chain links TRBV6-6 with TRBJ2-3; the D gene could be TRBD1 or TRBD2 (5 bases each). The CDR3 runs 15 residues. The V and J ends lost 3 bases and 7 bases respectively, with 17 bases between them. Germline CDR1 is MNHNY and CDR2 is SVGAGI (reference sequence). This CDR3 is CASSYLGVVVYTQYF. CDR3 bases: TGTGCCAGCAGTTATTTGGGGGTAGTGGTTTATACGCAGTATTTT.

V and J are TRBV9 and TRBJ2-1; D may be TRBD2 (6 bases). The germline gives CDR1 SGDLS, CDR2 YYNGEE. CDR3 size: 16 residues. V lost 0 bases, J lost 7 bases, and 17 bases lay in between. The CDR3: CASSVGGGVEENEQFF. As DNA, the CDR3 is TGTGCCAGCAGCGTAGGGGGCGGGGTGGAGGAAAATGAGCAGTTCTTC.

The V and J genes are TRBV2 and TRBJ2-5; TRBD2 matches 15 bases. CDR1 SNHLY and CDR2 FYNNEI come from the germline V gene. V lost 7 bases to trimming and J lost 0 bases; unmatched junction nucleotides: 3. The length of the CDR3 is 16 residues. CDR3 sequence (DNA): TGTGCCAGCACCGGGACTAGCGGGGGGCACCAAGAGACCCAGTACTTC. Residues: CASTGTSGGHQETQYF.

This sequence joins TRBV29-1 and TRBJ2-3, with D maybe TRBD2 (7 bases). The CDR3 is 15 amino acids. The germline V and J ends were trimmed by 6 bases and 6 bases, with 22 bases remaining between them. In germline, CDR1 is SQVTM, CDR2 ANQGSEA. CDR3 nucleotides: TGCAGCGTGGCCCCTAGAGGGGGGGTGGGGGATACGCAGTATTTT. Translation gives CSVAPRGGVGDTQYF.

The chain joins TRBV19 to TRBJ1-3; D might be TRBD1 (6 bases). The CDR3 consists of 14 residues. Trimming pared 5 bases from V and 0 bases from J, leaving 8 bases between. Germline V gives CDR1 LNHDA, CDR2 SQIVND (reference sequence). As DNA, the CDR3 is TGTGCCAGTAGTCCGGGACACTCTGGAAACACCATATATTTT. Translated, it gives CASSPGHSGNTIYF.

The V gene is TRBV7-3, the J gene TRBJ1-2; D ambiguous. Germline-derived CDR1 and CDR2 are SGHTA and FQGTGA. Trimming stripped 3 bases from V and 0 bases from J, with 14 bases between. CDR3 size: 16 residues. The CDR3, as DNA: TGTGCCAGCAGCTTCCTCACCAACTACCCTAACTATGGCTACACCTTC. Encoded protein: CASSFLTNYPNYGYTF.

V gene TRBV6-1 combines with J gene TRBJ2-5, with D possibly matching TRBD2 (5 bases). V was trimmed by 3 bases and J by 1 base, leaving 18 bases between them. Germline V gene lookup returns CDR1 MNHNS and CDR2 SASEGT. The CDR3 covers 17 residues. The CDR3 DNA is TGTGCCAGCAGTGAGGCCCCCCCCGGCGGAGGCCAAGAGACCCAGTACTTC. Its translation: CASSEAPPGGGQETQYF.